This T cell receptor (beta chain) is from a study of response to subunit inactivated influenza vaccine. This clonotype occurred many times. Germline V CDR1 and CDR2: SQVTM, ANQGSEA. This CDR3 has 13 residues. The germline V and J ends were trimmed by 8 bases and 0 bases, with 13 bases remaining between them. TCRdb reanalysed the RT-PCR reads using MiXCR and keeps one entry per CDR3 protein. In the table there are 500,000 to 700,000 distinct CDR3 sequences, around a quarter of which are singletons. The sample was also reused in another study, on T cells expressing NK-cell markers. This second report adds: 5'RACE template switching built TCR beta cDNA with unique molecular identifiers. Dominance of the CD3+CD56-NKG2C+ fraction by these clonotypes also held in a few donors.

This chain uses TRBV29-1 with TRBJ1-1; D might be TRBD1 (6 bases). This TCR was recovered from a man aged 45-65 years who received an inactivated influenza vaccine. Sequences were derived from CD4+ T cells sorted from PBMCs, sampled 11 to 12 days after vaccination. In DNA form, the CDR3 reads TGCAGCCTATCCAGGACAGTGAACACTGAAGCTTTCTTT. It codes for CSLSRTVNTEAFF.